A single sample is the source of the 17 T cell receptor beta chains below, sequenced in a study of spatial heterogeneity in lung cancer. TCRdb re-derived calls from the 5' RACE reads in MiXCR, one entry per CDR3 protein. The sample holds around 32,000 distinct CDR3 sequences, roughly a tenth seen once. As for time point: blood at routine non-recurrence follow-up after resection. The sequencing here drew on PBMCs, taken at follow-up. The source is a female donor with early-stage non-small cell lung cancer.

This clonotype showed up many times. The chain links TRBV14 to TRBJ1-1, with TRBD1 matching over 8 bases. Per the germline V gene, CDR1 is SGHDN and CDR2 is FVKESK. V lost 5 bases, J lost 5 bases, and 4 bases stayed unmatched. The CDR3 consists of 13 residues. The CDR3 protein is CASSDRGFTEAFF. CDR3 DNA sequence: TGTGCCAGCAGCGACAGGGGATTTACTGAAGCTTTCTTT.

This clonotype was seen more than once but under ten times. The chain employs TRBV2 and TRBJ1-1; TRBD1 might be the D (6 bases). From germline, CDR1 is SNHLY and CDR2 FYNNEI. The CDR3 loop spans 13 amino acids. V shed 7 bases and J shed 8 bases, with 17 bases lying between them. CDR3 amino acids: CASNQAGGREAFF. CDR3 DNA: TGTGCCAGCAACCAAGCGGGGGGCCGAGAAGCTTTCTTT.

A few counts support this clonotype. V gene TRBV4-2 combines with J gene TRBJ2-7, with D perhaps matching TRBD2 (6 bases). V lost 1 base and J lost 7, with 20 bases in between. The CDR3 spans 16 residues. Germline V gene lookup returns CDR1 LGHNA and CDR2 YNFKEQ. The CDR3 loop is CASSQAMSKGEEEQYF. Here the CDR3 DNA reads TGTGCCAGCAGCCAAGCAATGTCGAAAGGGGAGGAGGAGCAGTACTTC.

This clonotype was counted between two and nine times. The chain employs TRBV5-1 and TRBJ1-2, with TRBD1 as a possible D gene (5 bases). The CDR3 length is 14 residues. The V and J ends lost 4 bases and 2 bases respectively, with 12 bases between them. Germline CDR1 reads SGHRS; CDR2 reads YFSETQ. The chain's CDR3 is CASSAAGNNYGYTF. The CDR3 DNA follows: TGCGCCAGCAGCGCGGCAGGGAACAACTATGGCTACACCTTC.

The table lists this clonotype with a few counts. The gene calls are TRBV6-2 or TRBV6-3 and TRBJ1-5; D gene unclear. Deletions cut 0 bases from V and 7 bases from J, with 10 bases between. The CDR3 loop spans 14 amino acids. Germline CDR1 reads MNHEY; CDR2 reads SVGEGT. The CDR3 DNA follows: TGTGCCAGCAGTTACTCCCGAGGGTTACAGCCCCAGCATTTT. As protein: CASSYSRGLQPQHF.

This clonotype was seen at least ten times. The chain carries TRBV6-2 or TRBV6-3 and TRBJ2-7; TRBD1 agrees at 10 bases. The germline V gene encodes CDR1 MNHEY and CDR2 SVGEGT. There are 14 residues in the CDR3. Trimming took 5 bases from V and 5 from J; bases not matched to a gene: 6. This chain's CDR3 is CASSVDRGVNEQYF. The CDR3 DNA sequence: TGTGCCAGCAGTGTGGACAGGGGGGTCAACGAGCAGTACTTC.

Comment on this clonotype: Being one base from a much bigger clone, this may be a read error. The rearrangement joins TRBV4-3 to TRBJ2-2; the D is unclear. The CDR3 totals 13 residues. From germline, CDR1 is LGHNA and CDR2 YSLEER. The CDR3 here is CVSSLDPGGELFF. Written as DNA, the CDR3 is TGCGTCAGCAGCCTCGACCCGGGCGGGGAGCTGTTTTTT.

This clonotype came up many times. The J gene is TRBJ1-1, the V gene TRBV12-3 or TRBV12-4; D possibly corresponds to TRBD1 (5 bases). V was trimmed by 3 bases and J by 6 bases, leaving 11 bases between them. The CDR3 is made up of 13 amino acids. CDR3 nucleotide sequence: TGTGCCAGCAGTTTCTCGGGGGGAGCTGAAGCTTTCTTT. Translated: CASSFSGGAEAFF.

In its sample, this clonotype was seen many times. The rearrangement uses TRBV29-1 and TRBJ2-1; D possibly corresponds to TRBD1 (7 bases). V was trimmed by 4 bases and J by 5 bases, leaving 18 bases between them. The CDR3 consists of 15 residues. Germline V gene lookup returns CDR1 SQVTM and CDR2 ANQGSEA. CDR3 sequence: CSVVGRNRGHNEQFF. The CDR3 DNA reads TGCAGCGTTGTTGGGAGGAACAGGGGACACAATGAGCAGTTCTTC.

As to this clonotype: This may be a read error, as it is one base from a much larger clone. CDR3 protein: CTSSQERDSLNEKLFF. The CDR3 nucleotides read TGTACCAGCTCACAAGAAAGGGACAGTCTTAATGAAAAACTGTTTTTT. The rearrangement uses TRBV18 and TRBJ1-4; TRBD1 matches 7 bases. This CDR3 region has 16 residues. Germline V gene data show CDR1 as KGHSH and CDR2 as LQKENI.

Ten or more counts support this clonotype. V usage is TRBV7-9 and J usage is TRBJ2-7, with a possible D match to TRBD1 (6 bases). Germline CDR1 and CDR2: SEHNR and FQNEAQ (reference sequence). The CDR3 has 15 amino acids. The V and J ends lost 5 bases and 4 bases respectively, with 18 bases between them. This CDR3 reads CASSPLAGTSYEQYF. CDR3 nucleotide sequence: TGTGCCAGCAGCCCTCTCGCCGGGACATCATACGAGCAGTACTTC.

This clonotype was seen a handful of times. The chain links TRBV2 to TRBJ2-7, with 13 bases lining up with TRBD2. The J segment lost 2 bases and the V segment lost 6 bases, leaving 1 base of the junction unmatched. Looked up from germline, CDR1 is SNHLY and CDR2 is FYNNEI. The CDR3 is 14 amino acids. In DNA form, the CDR3 reads TGTGCCAGCAGGGGACTAGCGGGGCCCTACGAGCAGTACTTC. Translation gives CASRGLAGPYEQYF. Together with reference TRBV2 and TRBJ2-7, the CDR3 gives the full variable domain: EPEVTQTPSHQVTQMGQEVILRCVPISNHLYFYWYRQILGQKVEFLVSFYNNEISEKSEIFDDQFSVERPDGSNFTLKIRSTKLEDSAMYFCASRGLAGPYEQYFGPGTRLTVT.

This clonotype was detected ten times or more. V is TRBV19 and J is TRBJ2-1, with 10 bases aligning to TRBD2. Trimming removed 6 bases from V and 7 bases from J; junction bases left unmatched: 12. The CDR3 is 16 amino acids. Germline-derived CDR1 and CDR2 are LNHDA and SQIVND (reference sequence). CDR3 sequence: CASSPILAGGGNEQFF. DNA for the CDR3: TGTGCCAGTAGCCCAATTTTAGCGGGGGGCGGGAATGAGCAGTTCTTC.

This clonotype was recorded many times. This chain links TRBV29-1 with TRBJ2-3, with 12 bases aligning to TRBD2. Germline CDR1 and CDR2: SQVTM and ANQGSEA. V gave up 6 bases and J gave up 2 bases; unmatched junction bases: 6. The CDR3 runs 15 residues. CDR3 DNA: TGCAGCGTCCCTAGCGGGGGGGCCAACACAGATACGCAGTATTTT. Its translation: CSVPSGGANTDTQYF.

This chain joins TRBV5-1 and TRBJ2-3, with 7 bases aligning to TRBD2. This CDR3 region has 14 residues. The germline CDR1 and CDR2 sequences are SGHRS and YFSETQ. V lost 4 bases, J lost 2 bases, and 4 bases stayed unmatched. The DNA of the CDR3 is TGCGCCAGCAGCCCGGGACTACCCACAGATACGCAGTATTTT. Protein sequence: CASSPGLPTDTQYF.

Details on this clonotype: A much bigger clone sits one base away, suggesting this may be a read error. The rearrangement joins TRBV5-6 to TRBJ2-1; the D gene could be TRBD1 or TRBD2 (5 bases each). The CDR3 runs to 18 residues. In germline, CDR1 is SGHDT, CDR2 YYEEEE. CDR3 DNA: TGTGTCAGCAGCTCCCCCGGGGCACCCTTTGAGTCCTACAATGAGCAGTTCTTC. Residues: CVSSSPGAPFESYNEQFF.

The sample holds many counts of this clonotype. CDR3 bases: TGTGCCAGCAGTAGCGGAATCAACACCGGGGAGCTGTTTTTT. This gives the protein CASSSGINTGELFF. The chain joins TRBV7-2 to TRBJ2-2; the D gene is possibly TRBD2 (6 bases). The V end was cut by 6 bases, the J end by 2 bases, with 10 bases between. The germline gives CDR1 SGHTA, CDR2 FQGNSA. This CDR3 spans 14 amino acids.